This entry describes one T cell receptor (beta chain). The entry originates in a study of blood T cell repertoires in COVID-19. Study summary: Collection of acute and convalescent COVID-19 samples took place in the United States, Italy and Spain.

Methods used by the authors: From reference gene primer amplification, estimates of nucleated cell counts were derived. Using immunoSEQ multiplex PCR, the repertoire was profiled, and TCRdb retains in-frame clones only, with some absent. The V and J calls and clone size come from that table; D and trimming were worked out from the DNA. The sample contains some 76,000 clones, less than 95% of which appear only once. The ends lost 2 bases at V and 1 base at J; junction bases unmatched: 5. Germline assignment: CDR1 LNHNV and CDR2 YYDKDF (reference sequence). This CDR3 is built from 16 residues. The chain employs TRBV15 and TRBJ1-1; 9 bases are shared with TRBD1. The clonotype originates from a woman aged 18-35 years with acute or convalescent COVID-19. Source material: peripheral blood. The CDR3 bases are TGTGCCACCAGCAGACATCCGGGACAGGGGAACACTGAAGCTTTCTTT. This sequence encodes CATSRHPGQGNTEAFF.